The 4 T cell receptor beta chains presented below share a single source sample, sequenced in a study of blood T cell repertoires in COVID-19. Sequencing was performed with immunoSEQ multiplex PCR; in TCRdb, only in-frame clones are kept and a portion is missing. The table lists 80,000 or so clones, roughly 80% of them singletons. Sequences were obtained from peripheral blood. The source of these receptors is a human donor in a cohort sampled during active COVID-19.

V and J are TRBV30 and TRBJ1-5; 8 bases line up with TRBD1. This CDR3 has 15 amino acids. The germline CDR1 and CDR2 sequences are GTSNPN and SVGIG (reference sequence). The J segment lost 3 bases and the V segment lost 2 bases, leaving 6 bases of the junction unmatched. The DNA of the CDR3 is TGTGCCTGGAGTCAGGGACAGGCCTTCAATCAGCCCCAGCATTTT. The encoded protein is CAWSQGQAFNQPQHF.

The chain has TRBV19 and TRBJ1-5, with D perhaps TRBD1 (5 bases). Germline CDR1 reads LNHDA; CDR2 reads SQIVND (reference sequence). Trimming shortened V by 3 bases and J by 0 bases, and 15 bases separated the two germline ends. This CDR3 region has 17 residues. The CDR3 here is CASSIYQQAVSNQPQHF. CDR3 in DNA: TGTGCCAGTAGTATCTATCAACAGGCCGTTAGCAATCAGCCCCAGCATTTT.

The CDR3 region is CASSSRASWDYNEQFF. The CDR3 DNA sequence: TGTGCCAGCAGCTCTCGGGCTAGCTGGGACTACAATGAGCAGTTCTTC. The chain carries TRBV11-2 and TRBJ2-1, with D possibly TRBD2 on 5 matching bases. V was clipped by 4 bases and J by 3 bases, with 16 bases between them. The CDR3 consists of 16 residues. Per the germline V gene, CDR1 is SGHAT and CDR2 is FQNNGV.

The rearrangement joins TRBV28 to TRBJ1-3; TRBD1 is a possible D gene (5 bases). The ends were cut back, 8 bases at V and 0 bases at J, with 8 bases in the middle. Germline V gene lookup returns CDR1 MDHEN and CDR2 SYDVKM. CDR3 length equals 13 residues. CDR3 DNA sequence: TGTGCCAGCGTTCAGGGCTCTGGAAACACCATATATTTT. It yields the protein CASVQGSGNTIYF.